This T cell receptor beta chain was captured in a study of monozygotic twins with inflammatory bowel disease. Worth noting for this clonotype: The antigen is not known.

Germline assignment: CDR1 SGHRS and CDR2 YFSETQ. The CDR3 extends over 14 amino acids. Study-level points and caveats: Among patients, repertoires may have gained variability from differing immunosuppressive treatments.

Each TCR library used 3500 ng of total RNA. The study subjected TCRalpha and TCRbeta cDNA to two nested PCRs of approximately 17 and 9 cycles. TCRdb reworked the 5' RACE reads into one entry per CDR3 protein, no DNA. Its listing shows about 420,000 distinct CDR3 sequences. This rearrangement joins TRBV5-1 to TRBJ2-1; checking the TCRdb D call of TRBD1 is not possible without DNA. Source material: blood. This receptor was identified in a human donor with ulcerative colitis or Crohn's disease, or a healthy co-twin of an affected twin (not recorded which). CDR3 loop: CASSLQGQVGEQFF.